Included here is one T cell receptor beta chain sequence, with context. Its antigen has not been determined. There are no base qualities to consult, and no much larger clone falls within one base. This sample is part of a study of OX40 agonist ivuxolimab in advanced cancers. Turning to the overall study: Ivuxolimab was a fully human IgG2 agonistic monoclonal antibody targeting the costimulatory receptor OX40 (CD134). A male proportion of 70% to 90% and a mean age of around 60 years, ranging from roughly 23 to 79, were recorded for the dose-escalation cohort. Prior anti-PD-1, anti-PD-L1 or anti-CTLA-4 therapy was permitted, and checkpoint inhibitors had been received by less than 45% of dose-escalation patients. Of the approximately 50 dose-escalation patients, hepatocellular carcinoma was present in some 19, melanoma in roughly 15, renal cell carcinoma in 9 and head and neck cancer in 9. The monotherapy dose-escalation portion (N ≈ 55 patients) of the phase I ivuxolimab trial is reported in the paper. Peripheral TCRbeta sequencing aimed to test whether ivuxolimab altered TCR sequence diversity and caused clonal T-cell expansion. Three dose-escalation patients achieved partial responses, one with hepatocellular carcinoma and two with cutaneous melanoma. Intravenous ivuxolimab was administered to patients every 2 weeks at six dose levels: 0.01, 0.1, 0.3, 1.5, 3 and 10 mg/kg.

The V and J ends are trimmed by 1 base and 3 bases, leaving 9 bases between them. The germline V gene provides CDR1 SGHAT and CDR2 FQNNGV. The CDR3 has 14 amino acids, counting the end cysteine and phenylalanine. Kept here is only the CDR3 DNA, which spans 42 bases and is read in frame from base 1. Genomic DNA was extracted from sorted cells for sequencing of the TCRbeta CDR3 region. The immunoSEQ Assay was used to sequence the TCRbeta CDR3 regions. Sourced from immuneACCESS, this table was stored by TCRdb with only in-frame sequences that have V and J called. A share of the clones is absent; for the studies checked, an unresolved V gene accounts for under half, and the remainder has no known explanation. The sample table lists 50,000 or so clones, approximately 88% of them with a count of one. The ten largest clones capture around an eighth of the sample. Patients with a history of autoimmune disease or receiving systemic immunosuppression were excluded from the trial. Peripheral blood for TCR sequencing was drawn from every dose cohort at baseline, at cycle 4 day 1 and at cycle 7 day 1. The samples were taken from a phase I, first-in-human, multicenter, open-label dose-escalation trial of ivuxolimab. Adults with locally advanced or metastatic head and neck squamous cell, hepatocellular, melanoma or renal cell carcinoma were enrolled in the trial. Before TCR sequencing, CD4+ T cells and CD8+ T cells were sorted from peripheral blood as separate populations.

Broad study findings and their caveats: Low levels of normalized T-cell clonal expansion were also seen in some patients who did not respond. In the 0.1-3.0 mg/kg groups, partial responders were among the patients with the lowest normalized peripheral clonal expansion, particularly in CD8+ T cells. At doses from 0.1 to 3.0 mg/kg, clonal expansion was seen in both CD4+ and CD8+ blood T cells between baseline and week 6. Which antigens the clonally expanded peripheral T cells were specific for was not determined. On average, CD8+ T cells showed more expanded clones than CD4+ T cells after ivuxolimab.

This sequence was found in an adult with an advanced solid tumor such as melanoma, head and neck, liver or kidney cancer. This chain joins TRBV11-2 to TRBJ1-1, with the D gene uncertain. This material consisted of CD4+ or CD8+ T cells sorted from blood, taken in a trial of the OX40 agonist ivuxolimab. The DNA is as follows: TGTGCCAGCAGCTTAGGGGTTACAGACACTGAAGCTTTCTTT. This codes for CASSLGVTDTEAFF.